The 30 T cell receptor beta chains below were found in one sample sequenced in a study of Ad26.COV2.S vaccination and SARS-CoV-2 variants. This table comes from immunoSEQ multiplex PCR, and its TCRdb copy is limited to in-frame clones, with some not included. The data show roughly 380,000 clones, with around 87% seen just once and 3.4% held by the top ten. Stated treatment: some 20 received Ad26.COV2.S at low or high dose, single or two shots; five or six received placebo; per-sample allocation not given. Day 63 following the first vaccine or placebo injection was when the samples were taken. Sequences were derived from peripheral blood, sampled in a trial of Ad26.COV2.S vaccine versus placebo. These TCRs come from a person between 18 and 65 years old who received the Ad26.COV2.S COVID-19 vaccine or a placebo.

The chain couples TRBV10-3 to TRBJ2-3, with D perhaps TRBD2 (6 bases). Germline-derived CDR1 and CDR2 are ENHRY and SYGVKD. The CDR3 runs 15 residues. V lost 4 bases, J lost 3 bases, and 14 bases lay in between. The CDR3 bases are TGTGCCATCAGTGCGCGCGGGGAGACAACAGATACGCAGTATTTT. Encoded protein: CAISARGETTDTQYF.

The genes are TRBV3-1 (or the pseudogene TRBV3-2) and TRBJ1-4, with D possibly TRBD1 on 5 matching bases. The V end lost 3 bases, the J end lost 5 bases, and 13 bases lay between the germline ends. The germline V gene encodes CDR1 LGHDT and CDR2 YNNKEL (reference sequence). The CDR3 contains 15 residues. The CDR3 region has the DNA TGTGCCAGCAGCCACCGCGGCGGGGGGAATGAAAAACTGTTTTTT. Protein sequence: CASSHRGGGNEKLFF.

Of note for this clone: The same CDR3 can be traced to other DNA sequences in this sample. CDR3 residues: CASSLGQGGQPQHF. The DNA of the CDR3 is TGCGCCAGCAGCTTGGGGCAGGGGGGACAGCCCCAGCATTTT. V usage is TRBV5-1 and J usage is TRBJ1-5, with 7 bases matching TRBD1. With 0 bases clipped from V and 7 bases from J, the junction kept 4 bases outside the gene matches. The germline V gene encodes CDR1 SGHRS and CDR2 YFSETQ. The CDR3 has 14 amino acids.

The V gene is TRBV7-6, the J gene TRBJ1-2; D remains unclear. Trimming stripped 0 bases from V and 8 bases from J, with 13 bases between. CDR3 length equals 14 residues. CDR1 SGHVS and CDR2 FNYEAQ come from the germline V gene. The CDR3 DNA reads TGTGCCAGCAGCTTAGCGGGGTCTGTCTCCGGCTACACCTTC. Translating it yields CASSLAGSVSGYTF.

J is TRBJ2-7 and V is TRBV7-6, with D possibly TRBD1 on 5 matching bases. In germline, CDR1 is SGHVS, CDR2 FNYEAQ. Trimming shortened V by 4 bases and J by 1 base, and 11 bases separated the two germline ends. The CDR3 contains 14 residues. This chain's CDR3 is CASSSLGHSYEQYF. CDR3 DNA: TGTGCCAGCAGCTCGTTGGGGCATTCCTACGAGCAGTACTTC.

The CDR3 DNA reads as TGTGCCAGCAGCTTACTTCTGGGAGATACGCAGTATTTT. Encoded protein: CASSLLLGDTQYF. This chain joins TRBV7-3 and TRBJ2-3, with D hard to call. CDR3 length equals 13 residues. Between the trimmed V and J ends, which lost 2 bases and 5 bases, there was a span of 8 bases. CDR1 is SGHTA, CDR2 FQGTGA, per germline.

In its sample, this clone was seen once. This rearrangement joins TRBV10-2 to TRBJ1-1; no clear D gene. This CDR3 is 13 amino acids long. Between the trimmed V and J ends, which lost 8 bases and 0 bases, there was a span of 10 bases. Germline CDR1 is WSHSY and CDR2 is SAAADI. The CDR3: CASFAGMNTEAFF. The CDR3 DNA reads as TGCGCCAGCTTTGCCGGCATGAACACTGAAGCTTTCTTT.

V and J are TRBV3-1 (or the pseudogene TRBV3-2) and TRBJ2-1; a weak D match, TRBD2 (6 bases). Germline loops: CDR1 LGHDT, CDR2 YNNKEL (reference sequence). The V end lost 4 bases, the J end lost 3 bases, and 16 bases lay between the germline ends. CDR3 length: 16 amino acids. The CDR3 nucleotides are TGTGCCAGCAGCCCCACCGGGAGCGAGAACTACAATGAGCAGTTCTTC. Its translation is CASSPTGSENYNEQFF.

V gene TRBV30 combines with J gene TRBJ2-2, with TRBD1 identical over 9 bases. Trimming at V came to 1 base and at J to 6 bases, leaving 9 bases not matched to a gene. This CDR3 region has 16 residues. Germline V lookup: CDR1 GTSNPN, CDR2 SVGIG (reference sequence). The CDR3 DNA reads TGTGCCTGGAGTGGGCGATGGACAGGGGATGCCGGGGAGCTGTTTTTT. This encodes CAWSGRWTGDAGELFF.

This sequence joins TRBV3-1 (or the pseudogene TRBV3-2) and TRBJ2-2; 11 nucleotides agree with TRBD2. The V segment lost 2 bases and the J segment 9 bases; nucleotides outside the gene matches: 8. CDR1 is LGHDT and CDR2 is YNNKEL in the germline V gene (reference sequence). This CDR3 is 16 amino acids long. As DNA, the CDR3 is TGTGCCAGCAGCCAACTAGCGGGGGGCCTCAGCCGGGAGCTGTTTTTT. Translated, it gives CASSQLAGGLSRELFF.

The sample holds one count of this clone. V and J are TRBV15 and TRBJ2-7; 7 bases are shared with TRBD2. The CDR3 has 15 residues. V trimming: 3 bases; J trimming: 5 bases; junction bases outside the gene matches: 10. Germline CDR1 LNHNV, CDR2 YYDKDF (reference sequence). In DNA, the CDR3 is TGTGCCACCAGCAGGGAGGGACGGGGGGTAGACGAGCAGTACTTC. Translated: CATSREGRGVDEQYF. Filled out from reference TRBV15 and TRBJ2-7, the complete variable domain reads DAMVIQNPRYQVTQFGKPVTLSCSQTLNHNVMYWYQQKSSQAPKLLFHYYDKDFNNEADTPDNFQSRRPNTSFCFLDIRSPGLGDTAMYLCATSREGRGVDEQYFGPGTRLTVT.

This chain connects TRBV2 to TRBJ1-2; D is perhaps TRBD1 (5 bases). Trimming removed 7 bases from V and 7 bases from J, with 7 bases in between. Germline CDR1 reads SNHLY; CDR2 reads FYNNEI. CDR3 length equals 10 residues. The CDR3 region has the DNA TGTGCCAGCATGGGGGGTGGCTACACCTTC. This codes for CASMGGGYTF.

This clone was seen a single time. V gene TRBV19 combines with J gene TRBJ1-2; 9 nucleotides match TRBD1. The germline CDR1 and CDR2 sequences are LNHDA and SQIVND (reference sequence). Trimming cost V 6 bases and J 0 bases; bases outside gene matches: 11. The CDR3 has 17 residues. CDR3 in amino acids: CASRPTGGHPPNYGYTF. The CDR3 nucleotides read TGTGCCAGTAGACCTACAGGGGGCCACCCGCCTAACTATGGCTACACCTTC.

On this clone itself: A much larger clone sits a single nucleotide away, making a read error possible. Other DNA sequences in the same sample also yield this CDR3. This chain joins TRBV12-3 or TRBV12-4 and TRBJ1-1; a possible D gene is TRBD1 (5 bases). The V end was cut by 3 bases, the J end by 1 base, with 6 bases between. This CDR3 contains 13 residues. CDR3 residues: CASSLGPNTEAFF. For the CDR3, the DNA is TGTGCCAGCAGTTTGGGGCCGAACACTGAAGCTTTCTTT.

This clone was seen only once. The chain joins TRBV5-1 to TRBJ2-6, with a possible D match to TRBD2 (5 bases). CDR1 is SGHRS, CDR2 YFSETQ, per germline. The V and J ends lost 5 bases and 0 bases respectively, with 9 bases between them. The CDR3 runs to 15 residues. Here the CDR3 DNA reads TGCGCCAGCAGGACGGGGTACTCTGGGGCCAACGTCCTGACTTTC. Translated, it gives CASRTGYSGANVLTF.

The chain carries TRBV3-1 (or the pseudogene TRBV3-2) and TRBJ2-7; weak D call: TRBD1 (6 bases). The CDR3 covers 16 residues. Germline CDR1 reads LGHDT; CDR2 reads YNNKEL (reference sequence). Trimming shortened V by 0 bases and J by 4 bases, and 16 bases separated the two germline ends. For the CDR3, the DNA is TGTGCCAGCAGCCAAGAGGACTGGGGGCCCTTTTACGAGCAGTACTTC. This codes for CASSQEDWGPFYEQYF.

This chain connects TRBV2 to TRBJ1-5; perhaps TRBD1 as D (6 bases). V lost 6 bases to trimming and J lost 2 bases, with 8 bases between them. The CDR3 contains 13 residues. The germline V gene has CDR1 SNHLY and CDR2 FYNNEI. The CDR3 DNA sequence: TGTGCCAGCAGGGCAGGGGGCAATCAGCCCCAGCATTTT. Translation: CASRAGGNQPQHF.

This clone is a singleton in its sample. The chain uses TRBV7-2 and TRBJ2-6, with D unclear. The CDR3 consists of 16 residues. V lost 0 bases, J lost 0 bases, and 6 bases lay in between. Germline V gene data show CDR1 as SGHTA and CDR2 as FQGNSA. Written as DNA, the CDR3 is TGTGCCAGCAGCTTAGCGCCGGTCTCTGGGGCCAACGTCCTGACTTTC. Encoded protein: CASSLAPVSGANVLTF.

The chain has TRBV3-1 (or the pseudogene TRBV3-2) and TRBJ1-2; a weak D match, TRBD1 (5 bases). Between the trimmed V and J ends, which lost 2 bases and 1 base, there was a span of 8 bases. CDR1 is LGHDT and CDR2 is YNNKEL in the germline V gene (reference sequence). The CDR3 extends over 14 amino acids. CDR3 protein: CASSQNQGNYGYTF. The CDR3 nucleotides are TGTGCCAGCAGCCAAAACCAGGGTAACTATGGCTACACCTTC.

This clone was seen only once. The CDR3 nucleotides read TGTGCGAGGGGGCAGGGGGCATATGAGCAGTTCTTC. This encodes CARGQGAYEQFF. V is TRBV30 and J is TRBJ2-1, with TRBD1 matching over 8 bases. This CDR3 is 12 amino acids long. Germline V gene sequence: CDR1 GTSNPN, CDR2 SVGIG (reference sequence).

As for this clone: A junction boundary mismatches the germline segment, possibly from a read error. The gene calls are TRBV11-1 and TRBJ2-5; D might be TRBD1 or TRBD2, each matching 5 bases. Germline V lookup: CDR1 SGHAT, CDR2 FQDESV (reference sequence). The CDR3 covers 11 residues. The CDR3: CASSLPGPTHF. CDR3 DNA: TGTGCCAGCAGCTTACCGGGACCTACTCACTTC.

This clone was picked up a small number of times. The CDR3 protein is CVWAETNTEAFF. For the CDR3, the DNA is TGTGTCTGGGCAGAGACGAACACTGAAGCTTTCTTT. The chain uses TRBV2 and TRBJ1-1; D not certain. Germline assignment: CDR1 SNHLY and CDR2 FYNNEI. This CDR3 contains 12 residues.

Written as DNA, the CDR3 is TGTGCCAGCAGCCAGGGTGGGCTCCCTATTCATGGAAACACCATATATTTT. Amino acids: CASSQGGLPIHGNTIYF. J is TRBJ1-3 and V is TRBV3-1 (or the pseudogene TRBV3-2), with no clear D. CDR1 and CDR2 from the germline V gene are LGHDT and YNNKEL (reference sequence). The CDR3 length is 17 residues. Trimming took 3 bases from V and 3 from J, leaving 18 bases between them.

The table lists this clone with a count of one. The CDR3 loop is CASSLPGTEAFF. CDR3 nucleotide sequence: TGTGCCAGCAGCTTGCCGGGGACTGAAGCTTTCTTT. The chain carries TRBV5-4 and TRBJ1-1; D is uncertain. CDR1 SGHNT and CDR2 YYREEE come from the germline V gene (reference sequence). Trimming removed 1 base at V and 5 bases at J, with 6 bases between. The CDR3 is made up of 12 amino acids.

The chain combines TRBV3-1 (or the pseudogene TRBV3-2) with TRBJ2-5; 10 positions agree with TRBD2. The CDR3 spans 16 residues. V lost 0 bases, J lost 4 bases, and 5 bases stayed unmatched. The germline V gene has CDR1 LGHDT and CDR2 YNNKEL (reference sequence). CDR3 loop: CASSQDSGGLRETQYF. Written as DNA, the CDR3 is TGTGCCAGCAGCCAAGATAGCGGGGGGCTGAGAGAGACCCAGTACTTC.

The chain uses TRBV6-6 and TRBJ2-3, with D tentatively TRBD1 (6 bases). The CDR3 consists of 14 residues. Germline CDR1 reads MNHNY; CDR2 reads SVGAGI (reference sequence). V shed 10 bases and J shed 2 bases, with 16 bases lying between them. In nucleotides, the CDR3 is TGTGCCACCGGGGTACACAGGGACACAGATACGCAGTATTTT. Translated, it gives CATGVHRDTDTQYF.

Of note for this clone: The same CDR3 can be traced to other DNA sequences in this sample. The CDR3 is CASSSPGNEQFF. CDR3 in DNA: TGTGCCAGCAGCTCTCCGGGAAATGAGCAGTTCTTC. The chain employs TRBV11-2 and TRBJ2-1; D is perhaps TRBD2 (5 bases). CDR3 length equals 12 residues. V dropped 4 bases and J dropped 7 bases, with 8 bases sitting between them. CDR1 and CDR2 (germline): SGHAT, FQNNGV.

V usage is TRBV2 and J usage is TRBJ2-3, with 12 bases matching TRBD2. This CDR3 contains 13 residues. Unmatched junction bases numbered 6, after V lost 10 bases and J lost 7 bases. Germline CDR1 SNHLY, CDR2 FYNNEI. The CDR3: CATGTSGLNTQYF. As DNA, the CDR3 is TGTGCCACCGGGACTAGCGGGTTGAATACGCAGTATTTT.

Turning to this clone: Germline is not matched at one junction end, which may reflect a read error. The chain links TRBV19 to TRBJ1-5, with 8 bases aligning to TRBD1. The CDR3 totals 18 residues. Germline-derived CDR1 and CDR2 are LNHDA and SQIVND (reference sequence). CDR3 region: CASRIGYRTGLRVQPQHF. In nucleotides, the CDR3 is TGTGCCAGTAGGATAGGTTACAGGACAGGGCTCCGGGTCCAGCCCCAGCATTTT.

The chain is built from TRBV11-1 and TRBJ1-4, with TRBD1 as a possible D gene (6 bases). V lost 2 bases and J lost 7, with 11 bases in between. Germline V gives CDR1 SGHAT, CDR2 FQDESV (reference sequence). This CDR3 contains 14 residues. Written as DNA, the CDR3 is TGTGCCAGCAGCTTATTCAGGGGAAGTGAAAAACTGTTTTTT. Amino acid sequence: CASSLFRGSEKLFF.